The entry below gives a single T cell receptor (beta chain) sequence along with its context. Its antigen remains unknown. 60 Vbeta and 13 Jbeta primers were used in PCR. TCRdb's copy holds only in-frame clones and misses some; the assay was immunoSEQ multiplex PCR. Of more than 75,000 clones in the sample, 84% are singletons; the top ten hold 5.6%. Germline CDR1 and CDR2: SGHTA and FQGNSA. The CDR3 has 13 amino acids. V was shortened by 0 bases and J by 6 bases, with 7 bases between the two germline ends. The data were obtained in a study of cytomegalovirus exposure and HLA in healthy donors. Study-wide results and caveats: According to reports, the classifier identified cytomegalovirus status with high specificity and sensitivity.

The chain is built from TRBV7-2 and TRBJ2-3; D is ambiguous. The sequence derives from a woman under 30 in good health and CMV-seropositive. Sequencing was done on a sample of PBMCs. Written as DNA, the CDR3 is TGTGCCAGCAGCTTAGCACTCACCGATACGCAGTATTTT. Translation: CASSLALTDTQYF.